Following are 18 T cell receptor beta chains from one sample sequenced in a study of T-cell memory formation after mild COVID-19 (dated by TCRdb to about 2021). Library generation was performed with 5' RACE. The reads were generated on an Illumina NovaSeq 6000. TCRdb ran its own pipeline on the public reads, namely fastp trimming at Q25 and MiXCR clone calling, and kept in-frame beta chains. A single entry per CDR3 protein holds the most common genes and DNA from its merged rows. The sample contains some 450,000 distinct CDR3 sequences, over 15% of them found a single time. Roughly 21% of the sample comes from the top ten. The sample comprised PBMCs or a T cell subset sorted from them (not recorded which). These receptors all come from a man between 18 and 29 years old who had mild COVID-19 (a few samples of this study predate the infection). The sample titles of this study are shuffled in the database, so cell type and time point are left out; the donor was told from shared clones.

This chain connects TRBV7-2 to TRBJ2-6; 7 bases match TRBD1. The J segment lost 0 bases and the V segment lost 5 bases, leaving 7 bases of the junction unmatched. The CDR3 consists of 17 residues. Germline V lookup: CDR1 SGHTA, CDR2 FQGNSA. The CDR3 nucleotides are TGTGCCAGCAGCCACCCGGGACAGTCCTCTGGGGCCAACGTCCTGACTTTC. This translates into CASSHPGQSSGANVLTF. The complete variable domain, with remaining parts taken from reference TRBV7-2 and TRBJ2-6, reads GAGVSQSPSNKVTEKGKDVELRCDPISGHTALYWYRQSLGQGLEFLIYFQGNSAPDKSGLPSDRFSAERTGGSVSTLTIQRTQQEDSAVYLCASSHPGQSSGANVLTFGAGSRLTVL.

The rearrangement joins TRBV7-3 to TRBJ2-1; 15 nucleotides line up with TRBD2. V lost 4 bases, J lost 7 bases, and 5 bases stayed unmatched. CDR1 is SGHTA, CDR2 FQGTGA, per germline. The CDR3 consists of 16 residues. Written as DNA, the CDR3 is TGTGCCAGCAGCTCGACCGGGACTAGCGGGGGGAATGAGCAGTTCTTC. Its protein product is CASSSTGTSGGNEQFF.

The rearrangement joins TRBV7-9 to TRBJ2-7; D is tentatively TRBD1 or TRBD2 (5 bases each). Trimming took off 0 bases at V and 4 bases at J, with 13 bases between the two ends. Germline loops: CDR1 SEHNR, CDR2 FQNEAQ (reference sequence). The CDR3 has 15 residues. The CDR3, as DNA: TGTGCCAGCAGCTTAGCCGGGGCCTCAGCTTACGAGCAGTACTTC. Translating gives CASSLAGASAYEQYF. The whole variable domain, filled in from reference TRBV7-9 and TRBJ2-7, reads DTGVSQNPRHKITKRGQNVTFRCDPISEHNRLYWYRQTLGQGPEFLTYFQNEAQLEKSRLLSDRFSAERPKGSFSTLEIQRTEQGDSAMYLCASSLAGASAYEQYFGPGTRLTVT.

The CDR3 loop is CASNPTGGYYGYTF. The CDR3 DNA is TGTGCCAGCAACCCGACAGGGGGGTACTATGGCTACACCTTC. V gene TRBV6-2 or TRBV6-3 combines with J gene TRBJ1-2; 9 bases match TRBD1. There are 14 residues in the CDR3. V gave up 7 bases and J gave up 3 bases; unmatched junction bases: 6. CDR1 and CDR2 (germline): MNHEY, SVGEGT.

This chain uses TRBV10-1 with TRBJ2-2; TRBD2 is a possible D gene (5 bases). With 4 bases removed from V and 5 bases from J, the gap between germline ends came to 5 bases. The CDR3 runs to 12 residues. The V gene's germline CDR1 is WNHNN and CDR2 SYGVQD (reference sequence). For the CDR3, the DNA is TGCGCCAGCAGTGCGGGAACCGGGGAGCTGTTTTTT. Encoded protein: CASSAGTGELFF.

This clonotype was seen ten or more times. The chain links TRBV20-1 to TRBJ2-5; possibly TRBD2 for D (6 bases). CDR3 length equals 11 residues. In germline, CDR1 is DFQATT, CDR2 SNEGSKA (reference sequence). V was cut by 5 bases and J by 2 bases, with 6 bases left in between. The CDR3, as DNA: TGCAGTGCTCGGGAGCAAGAGACCCAGTACTTC. Translation gives CSAREQETQYF.

The gene calls are TRBV5-1 and TRBJ1-1; D remains unclear. CDR1 and CDR2 from the germline V gene are SGHRS and YFSETQ. CDR3 length: 17 residues. Trimming cost V 4 bases and J 4 bases, with 23 bases left between them. CDR3 region: CASSPLRALGVGTEAFF. CDR3 nucleotide sequence: TGCGCCAGCAGCCCCTTACGAGCCCTTGGGGTAGGCACTGAAGCTTTCTTT.

This clonotype was seen a few times. V is TRBV6-2 or TRBV6-3 and J is TRBJ1-5; 7 nucleotides line up with TRBD1. V shed 5 bases and J 12 bases; nucleotides not matched to a gene: 13. CDR3 length: 14 amino acids. Germline lookup yields CDR1 MNHEY and CDR2 SVGEGT. The CDR3 DNA sequence: TGTGCCAGCAGTACGCCCGTCCGACAGGGCAACCAGCATTTT. Residues: CASSTPVRQGNQHF.

There are a few counts of this clonotype. The genes are TRBV12-3 or TRBV12-4 and TRBJ2-7; possible D gene TRBD1, 5 bases. V lost 3 bases, J lost 4 bases, and 10 bases lay in between. This CDR3 is built from 13 residues. In nucleotides, the CDR3 is TGTGCCAGCAGTTTGGTCAGGGCTTACGAGCAGTACTTC. As protein: CASSLVRAYEQYF.

This clonotype was seen only a few times. The chain employs TRBV20-1 and TRBJ2-1; 9 positions agree with TRBD2. Germline-derived CDR1 and CDR2 are DFQATT and SNEGSKA (reference sequence). CDR3 length: 15 residues. The ends lost 6 bases at V and 8 bases at J; junction bases unmatched: 14. CDR3 loop: CSARREGQVLDEQFF. In DNA, the CDR3 is TGCAGTGCCCGGCGGGAGGGGCAGGTCTTGGATGAGCAGTTCTTC.

This clonotype was detected many times. The gene calls are TRBV5-6 and TRBJ2-7, with TRBD2 matching 8 bases. The germline V gene encodes CDR1 SGHDT and CDR2 YYEEEE. V lost 6 bases to trimming and J lost 8 bases; unmatched junction nucleotides: 16. The CDR3 runs 15 residues. The CDR3 nucleotides are TGTGCCAGCACCCTTGCCTTCGGGGGGGCAACGAAGCAGTACGTC. Encoded protein: CASTLAFGGATKQYV.

This rearrangement joins TRBV4-3 to TRBJ2-3, with 9 bases identical to TRBD2. The CDR3 sequence is 19 residues long. Trimming at V came to 0 bases and at J to 2 bases, leaving 12 bases not matched to a gene. Germline V gene data show CDR1 as LGHNA and CDR2 as YSLEER. The CDR3 DNA follows: TGCGCCAGCAGCCAAGACACCCCGTCTGGCGGGGGGGCCACAGATACGCAGTATTTT. Amino acid sequence: CASSQDTPSGGGATDTQYF.

This clonotype was seen only a few times. This chain links TRBV6-5 with TRBJ1-2; 11 bases match TRBD1. The CDR3 is 18 amino acids. Germline lookup yields CDR1 MNHEY and CDR2 SVGAGI. After removal of 2 bases from V and 0 bases from J, the junction contained 8 bases not matched to a gene. The chain's CDR3 is CASSYTRTGGLANYGYTF. CDR3 coding DNA: TGTGCCAGCAGTTACACCCGGACAGGGGGCTTAGCTAACTATGGCTACACCTTC.

The DNA of the CDR3 is TGTGCCAGCAGCCAGGGGTACCAAGAGACCCAGTACTTC. Protein sequence: CASSQGYQETQYF. The chain joins TRBV11-1 to TRBJ2-5, with D perhaps matching TRBD1 (6 bases). Germline CDR1 SGHAT, CDR2 FQDESV (reference sequence). V lost 5 bases and J lost 0, with 7 bases in between. The CDR3 contains 13 residues.

Regarding this clonotype: One end of the junction varies from germline; a read error may be responsible. This chain joins TRBV6-6 and TRBJ2-6; 8 bases align to TRBD2. This CDR3 is built from 19 residues. Looked up from germline, CDR1 is MNHNY and CDR2 is SVGAGI (reference sequence). The CDR3 DNA is TGTGCCAGCAACACACTGCCTAGCGGGCGCCCCTCTGGGGACAACGTCCTGACTTTC. Translation: CASNTLPSGRPSGDNVLTF.

Only a few counts were recorded for this clonotype. The chain couples TRBV12-3 or TRBV12-4 to TRBJ1-1, with TRBD1 matching over 8 bases. This CDR3 region has 14 residues. After removal of 3 bases from V and 5 bases from J, the junction contained 5 bases not matched to a gene. In DNA, the CDR3 is TGTGCCAGCAGTTTTCATCAGGGGGCGACTGAAGCTTTCTTT. Residues: CASSFHQGATEAFF.

This clonotype was observed a handful of times. The CDR3 DNA is TGCGCCAGCAGCGAAAGGGGGCCCCCTCAGCCCCAGCATTTT. Amino acids: CASSERGPPQPQHF. V usage is TRBV5-1 and J usage is TRBJ1-5, with 7 positions matching TRBD1. V dropped 4 bases and J dropped 6; count of bases not matched to a gene: 7. The CDR3 is made up of 14 amino acids. Germline V gene data show CDR1 as SGHRS and CDR2 as YFSETQ.

The CDR3 region is CASSFTGGLGAFF. The CDR3 DNA is TGTGCCAGCAGCTTTACAGGGGGATTAGGAGCTTTCTTT. The rearrangement uses TRBV5-8 and TRBJ1-1; 8 bases line up with TRBD1. The CDR3 length is 13 residues. Germline V gene lookup returns CDR1 SGHTS and CDR2 YDEGEE. Trimming cost V 2 bases and J 10 bases; bases outside gene matches: 7.